One sample yielded the 6 T cell receptor beta chains listed below, sequenced in a study of T cells in Graves' hyperthyroidism and ophthalmopathy. The investigators amplified TCR beta CDR3 regions from RNA transcripts. The HTBI primer set was used in a first-round RT-PCR of the TCR CDR3. MiXCR, applied by TCRdb to the multiplex PCR reads, yields one record per CDR3 protein. The sample carries about 610,000 distinct CDR3 sequences, around 15% recorded once. Sequenced sample: blood. These receptor sequences come from a woman aged 40 to 49 with Graves' ophthalmopathy.

The chain employs TRBV2 and TRBJ1-5; maybe TRBD1 (5 bases). CDR1 is SNHLY and CDR2 is FYNNEI in the germline V gene. The CDR3 has 13 residues. Trimming stripped 5 bases from V and 6 bases from J, with 11 bases between. The CDR3 reads CASSTGGFQPQHF. CDR3 DNA: TGTGCCAGCAGTACGGGGGGGTTTCAGCCCCAGCATTTT.

V usage is TRBV9 and J usage is TRBJ1-1; the D gene is possibly TRBD1 (5 bases). Trimming took 3 bases from V and 0 from J, leaving 9 bases between them. In germline, CDR1 is SGDLS, CDR2 YYNGEE. The CDR3 length is 14 residues. CDR3 region: CASSASTVNTEAFF. CDR3 nucleotides: TGTGCCAGCAGCGCATCGACAGTGAACACTGAAGCTTTCTTT.

This chain uses TRBV7-9 with TRBJ1-1; D unresolved. Germline V lookup: CDR1 SEHNR, CDR2 FQNEAQ (reference sequence). This CDR3 has 12 residues. V dropped 3 bases and J dropped 6 bases, with 8 bases sitting between them. In DNA form, the CDR3 reads TGTGCCAGCAGCTTCGGGTACGCTGAAGCTTTCTTT. This gives the protein CASSFGYAEAFF.

At least ten counts were recorded for this clonotype. The rearrangement joins TRBV25-1 to TRBJ2-5; 10 bases are a match to TRBD1. CDR1 and CDR2 from the germline V gene are MGHDK and SYGVNS. This CDR3 comprises 16 residues. Unmatched junction bases numbered 6, after V lost 5 bases and J lost 0 bases. The CDR3 loop is CASSHWDRGNQETQYF. The DNA of the CDR3 is TGTGCCAGCAGTCACTGGGACAGGGGAAACCAAGAGACCCAGTACTTC.

This clonotype was found many times. The chain employs TRBV15 and TRBJ1-2; D gene ambiguous. Trimming shortened V by 0 bases and J by 7 bases, and 9 bases separated the two germline ends. CDR3 size: 13 residues. In germline, CDR1 is LNHNV, CDR2 YYDKDF (reference sequence). CDR3 nucleotides: TGTGCCACCAGCAGAGATTTCGGGCCTGGCTACACCTTC. This sequence encodes CATSRDFGPGYTF.

V and J are TRBV30 and TRBJ2-5; 13 bases align to TRBD2. The germline CDR1 and CDR2 sequences are GTSNPN and SVGIG (reference sequence). The CDR3 consists of 15 residues. J was trimmed by 5 bases and V by 3 bases; bases with no gene match: 6. The CDR3 region has the DNA TGTGCCTGGAGCGACGGGACTAGCGGGACGGAGACCCAGTACTTC. This gives the protein CAWSDGTSGTETQYF.